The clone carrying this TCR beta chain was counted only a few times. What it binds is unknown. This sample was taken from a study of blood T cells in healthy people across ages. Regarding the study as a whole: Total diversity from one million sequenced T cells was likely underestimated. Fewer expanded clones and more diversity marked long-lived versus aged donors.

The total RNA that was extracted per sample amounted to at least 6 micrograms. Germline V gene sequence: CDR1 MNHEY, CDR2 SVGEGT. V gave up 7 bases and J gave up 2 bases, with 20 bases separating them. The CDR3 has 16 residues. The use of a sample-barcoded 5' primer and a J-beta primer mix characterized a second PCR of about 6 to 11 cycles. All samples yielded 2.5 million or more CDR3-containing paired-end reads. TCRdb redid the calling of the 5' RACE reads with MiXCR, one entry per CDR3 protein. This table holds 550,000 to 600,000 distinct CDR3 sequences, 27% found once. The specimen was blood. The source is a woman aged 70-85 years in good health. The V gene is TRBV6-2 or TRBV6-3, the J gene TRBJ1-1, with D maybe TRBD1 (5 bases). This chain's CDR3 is CASNGADTGANTEAFF. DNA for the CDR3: TGTGCCAGCAACGGGGCAGACACAGGAGCCAACACTGAAGCTTTCTTT.